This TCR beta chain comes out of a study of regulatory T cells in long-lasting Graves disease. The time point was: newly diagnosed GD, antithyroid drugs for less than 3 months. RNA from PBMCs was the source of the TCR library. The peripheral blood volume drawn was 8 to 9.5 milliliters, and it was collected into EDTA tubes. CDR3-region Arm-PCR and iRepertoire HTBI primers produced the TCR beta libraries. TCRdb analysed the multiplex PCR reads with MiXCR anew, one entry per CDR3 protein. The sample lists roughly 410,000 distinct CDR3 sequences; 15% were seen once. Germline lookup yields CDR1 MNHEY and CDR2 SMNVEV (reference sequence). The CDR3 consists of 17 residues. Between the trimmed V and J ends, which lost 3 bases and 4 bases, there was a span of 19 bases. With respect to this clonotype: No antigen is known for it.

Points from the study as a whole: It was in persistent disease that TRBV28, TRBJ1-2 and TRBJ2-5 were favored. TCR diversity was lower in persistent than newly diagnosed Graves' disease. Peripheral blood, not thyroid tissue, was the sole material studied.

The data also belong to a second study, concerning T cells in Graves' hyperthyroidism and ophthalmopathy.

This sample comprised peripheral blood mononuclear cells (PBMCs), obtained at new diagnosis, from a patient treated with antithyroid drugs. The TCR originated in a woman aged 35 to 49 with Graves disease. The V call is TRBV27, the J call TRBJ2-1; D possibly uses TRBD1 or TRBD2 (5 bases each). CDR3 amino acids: CASSLSLGDHKYNEQFF. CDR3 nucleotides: TGTGCCAGCAGTTTGTCTCTAGGGGACCATAAGTACAATGAGCAGTTCTTC.